Following are 17 T cell receptor beta chains from one sample sequenced in a study of sequential checkpoint blockade in melanoma. TCRdb's table, derived via immunoSEQ multiplex PCR, lists solely in-frame clones and lacks some. Seen here are approximately 4,000 clones, 60% to 70% observed once, and the top ten hold approximately 22%. Treatment described: randomized to nivolumab then ipilimumab (arm A) or the reverse (arm B). The source was CD8+ T cells sorted from blood (inferred from file names), collected from a patient given nivolumab and ipilimumab in sequence. The receptors come from a human donor with melanoma.

This clone showed up just a few times. V usage is TRBV2 and J usage is TRBJ2-7; TRBD1 might be the D (7 bases). Deletions cut 2 bases from V and 4 bases from J, with 21 bases between. This CDR3 spans 17 amino acids. Germline CDR1 and CDR2: SNHLY and FYNNEI. Here the CDR3 reads CASSEFSGGTVRYEQYF. The DNA of the CDR3 is TGTGCCAGCAGTGAATTTAGCGGTGGGACAGTAAGGTACGAGCAGTACTTC. Looking up the rest from reference TRBV2 and TRBJ2-7 gives the full variable domain: EPEVTQTPSHQVTQMGQEVILRCVPISNHLYFYWYRQILGQKVEFLVSFYNNEISEKSEIFDDQFSVERPDGSNFTLKIRSTKLEDSAMYFCASSEFSGGTVRYEQYFGPGTRLTVT.

This chain links TRBV7-6 with TRBJ2-7, with a weak D call TRBD1 (6 bases). The CDR3 has 14 residues. Germline V CDR1 and CDR2: SGHVS, FNYEAQ. V lost 0 bases and J 3 bases, leaving 9 bases between the germline ends. The chain's CDR3 is CASSLADSNYEQYF. The CDR3 region has the DNA TGTGCCAGCAGCTTAGCGGACAGTAACTACGAGCAGTACTTC. Drawing the rest from reference TRBV7-6 and TRBJ2-7, the complete variable domain is GAGVSQSPRYKVTKRGQDVALRCDPISGHVSLYWYRQALGQGPEFLTYFNYEAQQDKSGLPNDRFSAERPEGSISTLTIQRTEQRDSAMYRCASSLADSNYEQYFGPGTRLTVT.

The chain combines TRBV27 with TRBJ2-7; a weak D match, TRBD1 (5 bases). The CDR3 runs to 12 residues. Germline CDR1 and CDR2: MNHEY and SMNVEV (reference sequence). Trimming pared 11 bases from V and 5 bases from J, leaving 16 bases between. The CDR3 loop reads CAAGQSDDEQYF. The CDR3 coding sequence is TGTGCCGCAGGGCAGAGTGACGACGAGCAGTACTTC.

This clone has just a few counts. The V gene is TRBV9, the J gene TRBJ1-4; unclear D gene. This CDR3 contains 14 residues. The V end was cut by 5 bases, the J end by 7 bases, with 15 bases between. Germline V gene lookup returns CDR1 SGDLS and CDR2 YYNGEE. The CDR3 here is CASSFGGGSEKLFF. The CDR3 nucleotides are TGTGCCAGCAGTTTCGGAGGTGGGAGTGAAAAACTGTTTTTT.

The rearrangement uses TRBV6-7 and TRBJ1-4, with a weak D call TRBD1 (5 bases). TRBV6-7 is an ORF, and what it does is uncertain. The CDR3 contains 14 residues. V lost 8 bases and J 7 bases, leaving 17 bases between the germline ends. The CDR3: CASSRGDGIEKLFF. Here the CDR3 DNA reads TGTGCCAGCTCCCGGGGGGATGGTATTGAAAAACTGTTTTTT.

The chain joins TRBV18 to TRBJ1-2; D not certain. This CDR3 region has 15 residues. Per the germline V gene, CDR1 is KGHSH and CDR2 is LQKENI. V was clipped by 8 bases and J by 4 bases, with 20 bases between them. CDR3 amino acids: CASSTTGSSPYGYTF. DNA of the CDR3: TGTGCCAGCAGTACAACGGGTTCCTCTCCCTATGGCTACACCTTC.

The chain joins TRBV27 to TRBJ2-7; 9 nucleotides agree with TRBD2. Trimming at V came to 3 bases and at J to 4 bases, leaving 19 bases not matched to a gene. The germline CDR1 and CDR2 sequences are MNHEY and SMNVEV (reference sequence). The CDR3 spans 19 residues. The CDR3 bases are TGTGCCAGCAGTTTCTTATACCCGACTAAGCGGGAGGAGGGGTACGAGCAGTACTTC. Translated, it gives CASSFLYPTKREEGYEQYF.

This clone is a singleton in its sample. The rearrangement uses TRBV19 and TRBJ1-2; D is uncertain. Per the germline V gene, CDR1 is LNHDA and CDR2 is SQIVND (reference sequence). The CDR3 sequence is 14 residues long. The germline V and J ends were trimmed by 7 bases and 7 bases, with 19 bases remaining between them. The CDR3 reads CASISLPGFGGYTF. The CDR3 coding sequence is TGTGCCAGTATCTCCCTTCCGGGGTTTGGTGGCTACACCTTC.

The CDR3 sequence is CASSPEFGTESYEQYF. The CDR3, as DNA: TGCGCCAGCAGCCCGGAGTTCGGGACAGAATCCTACGAGCAGTACTTC. The V and J genes are TRBV4-1 and TRBJ2-7; TRBD1 aligns across 7 bases. Germline values: CDR1 MGHRA, CDR2 YSYEKL. The CDR3 contains 16 residues. Trimming cost V 4 bases and J 1 base; bases outside gene matches: 10.

The J gene is TRBJ1-1, the V gene TRBV2; the D gene is possibly TRBD1 (6 bases). Germline CDR1 SNHLY, CDR2 FYNNEI. V gave up 3 bases and J gave up 5 bases, with 10 bases separating them. This CDR3 is built from 13 residues. CDR3 sequence reads: CASSEIGGTEAFF. The DNA for the CDR3 is TGTGCCAGCAGTGAGATAGGGGGAACTGAAGCTTTCTTT.

This clone was picked up a small number of times. The chain employs TRBV19 and TRBJ2-7; 15 positions agree with TRBD2. Germline V gene lookup returns CDR1 LNHDA and CDR2 SQIVND (reference sequence). This CDR3 comprises 16 residues. With 5 bases clipped from V and 3 bases from J, the junction kept 5 bases outside the gene matches. This CDR3 is CASSAGLAGGLYEQYF. The CDR3 bases are TGTGCCAGTAGTGCGGGACTAGCGGGAGGTCTCTACGAGCAGTACTTC.

As for this clone: A junction end diverges from the germline sequence, so it may reflect a read error. The V call is TRBV13, the J call TRBJ1-1; D not resolved. The CDR3 runs 15 residues. Germline CDR1 reads PRHDT; CDR2 reads FYEKMQ (reference sequence). In DNA, the CDR3 is TGTGCCAGCAGTTTAGGGCCCTCGGGGAACTCTGAAGCTTTCTTT. Encoded protein: CASSLGPSGNSEAFF.

This clone was picked up a small number of times. The V and J genes are TRBV28 and TRBJ2-7, with 11 positions matching TRBD2. CDR1 MDHEN and CDR2 SYDVKM come from the germline V gene. V gave up 2 bases and J gave up 5 bases; unmatched junction bases: 5. The CDR3 is made up of 15 amino acids. CDR3 residues: CASSLASGRTHEQYF. The DNA of the CDR3 is TGTGCCAGCAGTTTAGCTAGCGGGAGGACTCACGAGCAGTACTTC.

The J gene is TRBJ2-7, the V gene TRBV7-6; 8 positions match TRBD1. The ends lost 3 bases at V and 3 bases at J; junction bases unmatched: 7. CDR3 length: 15 residues. The germline V gene has CDR1 SGHVS and CDR2 FNYEAQ. CDR3 coding DNA: TGTGCCAGCAGCTTCGGACAGGGCTCCCACTACGAGCAGTACTTC. The encoded protein is CASSFGQGSHYEQYF.

Points on this clone: One end of the junction varies from germline; a read error may be responsible. The chain recombines TRBV7-2 with TRBJ2-7, with a tentative D call TRBD1 (6 bases). The germline V gene encodes CDR1 SGHTA and CDR2 FQGNSA. The CDR3 sequence is 14 residues long. For the CDR3, the DNA is TGCGCCAGCAGCTTGTTTCAGGGGCCCTACGAGCAGTACTTC. Encoded protein: CASSLFQGPYEQYF.

V is TRBV6-6 and J is TRBJ1-1, with TRBD1 matching 11 bases. Trimming removed 5 bases from V and 3 bases from J; junction bases left unmatched: 5. This CDR3 comprises 15 residues. Germline V gene data show CDR1 as MNHNY and CDR2 as SVGAGI (reference sequence). In DNA, the CDR3 is TGTGCCAGCAGTACAGGGACAGGGGGTTACACTGAAGCTTTCTTT. Translating gives CASSTGTGGYTEAFF.

The sample holds a few counts of this clone. The chain employs TRBV5-4 and TRBJ1-2; D is possibly TRBD1 (5 bases). Germline V gives CDR1 SGHNT, CDR2 YYREEE (reference sequence). Trimming stripped 3 bases from V and 0 bases from J, with 9 bases between. The CDR3 covers 14 residues. The chain's CDR3 is CASSSRGSNYGYTF. DNA for the CDR3: TGTGCCAGCAGCTCCCGGGGGTCTAACTATGGCTACACCTTC.